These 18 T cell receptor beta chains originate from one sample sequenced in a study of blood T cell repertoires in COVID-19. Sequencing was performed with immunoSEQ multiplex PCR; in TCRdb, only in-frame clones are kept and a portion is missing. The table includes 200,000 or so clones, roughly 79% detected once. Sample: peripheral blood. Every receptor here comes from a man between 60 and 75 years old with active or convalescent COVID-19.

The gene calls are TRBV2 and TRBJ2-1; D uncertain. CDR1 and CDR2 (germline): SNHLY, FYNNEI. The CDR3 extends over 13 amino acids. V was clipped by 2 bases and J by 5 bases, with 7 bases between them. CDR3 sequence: CASSEYRDNEQFF. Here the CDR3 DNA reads TGTGCCAGCAGTGAATACAGAGACAATGAGCAGTTCTTC.

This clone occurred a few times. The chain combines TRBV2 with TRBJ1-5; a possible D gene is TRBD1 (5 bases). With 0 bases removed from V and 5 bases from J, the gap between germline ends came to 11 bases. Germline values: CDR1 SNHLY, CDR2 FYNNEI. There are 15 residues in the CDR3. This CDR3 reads CASSEAGRGDQPQHF. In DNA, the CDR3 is TGTGCCAGCAGTGAAGCCGGGAGGGGAGATCAGCCCCAGCATTTT. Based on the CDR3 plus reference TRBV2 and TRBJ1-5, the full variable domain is EPEVTQTPSHQVTQMGQEVILRCVPISNHLYFYWYRQILGQKVEFLVSFYNNEISEKSEIFDDQFSVERPDGSNFTLKIRSTKLEDSAMYFCASSEAGRGDQPQHFGDGTRLSIL.

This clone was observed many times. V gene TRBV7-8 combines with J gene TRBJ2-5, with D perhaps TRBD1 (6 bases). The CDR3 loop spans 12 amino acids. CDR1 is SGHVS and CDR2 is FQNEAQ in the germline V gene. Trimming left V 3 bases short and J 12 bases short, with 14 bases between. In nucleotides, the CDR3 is TGTGCCAGCAGCTTCACAAGACAGGCCAAGTACTTC. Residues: CASSFTRQAKYF.

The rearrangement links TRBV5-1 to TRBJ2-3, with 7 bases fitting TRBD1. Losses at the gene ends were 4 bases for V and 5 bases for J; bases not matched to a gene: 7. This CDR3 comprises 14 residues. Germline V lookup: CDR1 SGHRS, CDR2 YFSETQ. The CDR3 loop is CASSADRVGDTQYF. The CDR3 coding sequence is TGCGCCAGCAGCGCCGACAGGGTAGGAGATACGCAGTATTTT.

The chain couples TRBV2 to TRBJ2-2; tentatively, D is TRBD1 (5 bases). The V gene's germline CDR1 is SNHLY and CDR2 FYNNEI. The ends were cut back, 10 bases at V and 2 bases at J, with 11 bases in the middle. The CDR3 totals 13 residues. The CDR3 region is CAKKGDNTGELFF. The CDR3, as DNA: TGTGCCAAAAAAGGGGATAACACCGGGGAGCTGTTTTTT.

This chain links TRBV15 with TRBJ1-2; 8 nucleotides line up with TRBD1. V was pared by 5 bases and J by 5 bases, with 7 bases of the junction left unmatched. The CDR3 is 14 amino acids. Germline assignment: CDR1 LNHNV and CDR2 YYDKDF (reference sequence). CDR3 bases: TGTGCCACCAGCGCCGACAGGGGAGGATATGGCTACACCTTC. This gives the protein CATSADRGGYGYTF.

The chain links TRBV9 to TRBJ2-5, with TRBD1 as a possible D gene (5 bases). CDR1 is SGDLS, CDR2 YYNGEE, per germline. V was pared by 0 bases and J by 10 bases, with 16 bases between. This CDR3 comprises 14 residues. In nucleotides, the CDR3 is TGTGCCAGCAGCGTAGCTGGCAATCAAGGGGACCAGTACTTC. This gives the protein CASSVAGNQGDQYF.

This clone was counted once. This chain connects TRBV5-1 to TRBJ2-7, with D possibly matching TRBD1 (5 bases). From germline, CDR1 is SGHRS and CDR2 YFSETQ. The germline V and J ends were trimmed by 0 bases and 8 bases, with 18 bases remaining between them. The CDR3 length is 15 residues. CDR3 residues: CASSLVRQTEGQQYF. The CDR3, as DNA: TGCGCCAGCAGCTTGGTCCGCCAGACAGAAGGGCAGCAGTACTTC.

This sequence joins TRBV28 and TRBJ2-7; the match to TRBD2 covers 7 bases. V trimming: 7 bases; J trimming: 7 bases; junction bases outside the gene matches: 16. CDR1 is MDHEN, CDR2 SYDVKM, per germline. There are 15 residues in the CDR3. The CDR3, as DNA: TGTGCCAGCACCCCCCCTAGCGGTTTCGGGGGGGAGCAGTACTTC. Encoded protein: CASTPPSGFGGEQYF. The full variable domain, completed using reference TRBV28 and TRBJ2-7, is DVKVTQSSRYLVKRTGEKVFLECVQDMDHENMFWYRQDPGLGLRLIYFSYDVKMKEKGDIPEGYSVSREKKERFSLILESASTNQTSMYLCASTPPSGFGGEQYFGPGTRLTVT.

The CDR3 here is CASSPGQGANYGYTF. The DNA for the CDR3 is TGCGCCAGCAGCCCCGGACAGGGGGCGAACTATGGCTACACCTTC. The chain recombines TRBV4-1 with TRBJ1-2; 11 nucleotides match TRBD1. V lost 4 bases, J lost 2 bases, and 3 bases stayed unmatched. The germline V gene encodes CDR1 MGHRA and CDR2 YSYEKL. The CDR3 is made up of 15 amino acids.

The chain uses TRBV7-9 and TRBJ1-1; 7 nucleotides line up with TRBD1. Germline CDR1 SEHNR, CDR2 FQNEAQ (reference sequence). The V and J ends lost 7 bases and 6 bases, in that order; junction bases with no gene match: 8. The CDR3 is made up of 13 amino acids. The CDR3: CASNLDRAAEAFF. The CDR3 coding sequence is TGTGCCAGCAACCTCGACAGGGCAGCTGAAGCTTTCTTT.

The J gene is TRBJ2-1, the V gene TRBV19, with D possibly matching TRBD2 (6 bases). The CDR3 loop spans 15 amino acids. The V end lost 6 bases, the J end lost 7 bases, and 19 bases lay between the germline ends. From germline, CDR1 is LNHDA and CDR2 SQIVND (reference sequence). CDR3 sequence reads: CASSPRWSGWNEQFF. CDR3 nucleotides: TGTGCCAGTAGCCCCAGGTGGAGCGGGTGGAATGAGCAGTTCTTC.

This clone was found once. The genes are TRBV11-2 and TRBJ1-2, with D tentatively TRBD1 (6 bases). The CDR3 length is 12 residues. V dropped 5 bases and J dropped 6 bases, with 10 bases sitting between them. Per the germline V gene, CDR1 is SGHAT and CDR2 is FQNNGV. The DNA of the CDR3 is TGTGCCAGCAGCCCGGACAGACATGGCTACACCTTC. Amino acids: CASSPDRHGYTF.

DNA for the CDR3: TGTGCCAGTAGTATGACGGGGAGTTCCTACGAGCAGTACTTC. Residues: CASSMTGSSYEQYF. The chain joins TRBV19 to TRBJ2-7, with a possible D match to TRBD2 (5 bases). The CDR3 length is 14 residues. V was pared by 3 bases and J by 1 base, with 10 bases between. Per the germline V gene, CDR1 is LNHDA and CDR2 is SQIVND (reference sequence).

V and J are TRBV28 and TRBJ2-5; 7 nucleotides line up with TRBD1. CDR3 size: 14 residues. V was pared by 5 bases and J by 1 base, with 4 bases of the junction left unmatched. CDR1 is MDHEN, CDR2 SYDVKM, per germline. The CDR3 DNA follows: TGTGCCAGCAGTCCCGGGGACAGCCAAGAGACCCAGTACTTC. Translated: CASSPGDSQETQYF.

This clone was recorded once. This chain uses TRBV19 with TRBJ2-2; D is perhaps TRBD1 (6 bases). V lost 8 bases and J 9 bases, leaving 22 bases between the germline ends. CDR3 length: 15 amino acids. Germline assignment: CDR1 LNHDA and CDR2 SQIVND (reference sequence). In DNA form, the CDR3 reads TGTGCCAGTGCCTCTTACAGGGAGTTGCTCCGGGAGCTGTTTTTT. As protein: CASASYRELLRELFF.

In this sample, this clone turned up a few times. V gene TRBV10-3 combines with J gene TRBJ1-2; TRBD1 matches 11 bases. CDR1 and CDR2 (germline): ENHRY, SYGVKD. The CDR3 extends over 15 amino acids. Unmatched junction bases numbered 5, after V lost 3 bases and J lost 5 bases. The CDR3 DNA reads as TGTGCCATCAGTGACGGACAGGGGGCCGTGTATGGCTACACCTTC. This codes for CAISDGQGAVYGYTF.

In DNA, the CDR3 is TGTGCCAGCAGCACAGGGGTTAGTTGGCCCCAGCATTTT. It is translated as CASSTGVSWPQHF. The V call is TRBV6-5, the J call TRBJ1-5; the match to TRBD1 covers 7 bases. After removal of 6 bases from V and 9 bases from J, the junction contained 8 bases not matched to a gene. The CDR3 loop spans 13 amino acids. Germline loops: CDR1 MNHEY, CDR2 SVGAGI.